These 20 T cell receptor beta chains were sequenced from one sample in a study of blood T cell repertoires in COVID-19. Libraries were prepared by immunoSEQ multiplex PCR; TCRdb keeps only in-frame clonotypes and omits some of them. In the table there are 300,000 or so clones, around 87% of which are singletons. The material sequenced was peripheral blood. These receptors were obtained from a man aged 45 to 65 with active or convalescent COVID-19.

The DNA for the CDR3 is TGTGCCAGCAGCTTAGGACCCTCCCGCTGGGCTGAGGGCGCTGAAGCTTTCTTT. Its translation is CASSLGPSRWAEGAEAFF. The gene calls are TRBV11-2 and TRBJ1-1, with D hard to call. The germline V and J ends were trimmed by 1 base and 6 bases, with 24 bases remaining between them. The CDR3 totals 18 residues. From germline, CDR1 is SGHAT and CDR2 FQNNGV.

V usage is TRBV5-1 and J usage is TRBJ2-3; 7 bases line up with TRBD1. The CDR3 length is 17 residues. J was trimmed by 0 bases and V by 5 bases; bases with no gene match: 12. The germline V gene encodes CDR1 SGHRS and CDR2 YFSETQ. CDR3 amino acids: CASSHPGAGGSTDTQYF. The DNA of the CDR3 is TGCGCCAGCAGTCACCCCGGGGCAGGGGGAAGCACAGATACGCAGTATTTT.

The chain combines TRBV5-5 with TRBJ2-2; maybe TRBD1 (5 bases). With 0 bases removed from V and 0 bases from J, the gap between germline ends came to 6 bases. The CDR3 has 15 residues. Germline V gene sequence: CDR1 SGHKS, CDR2 YYEKEE (reference sequence). The CDR3 sequence is CASSLGRANTGELFF. CDR3 bases: TGTGCCAGCAGCTTGGGCAGGGCGAACACCGGGGAGCTGTTTTTT.

DNA for the CDR3: TGTGCCAGCAGCCCACCAGCCGGGGGGACTGAAGCTTTCTTT. Translating it yields CASSPPAGGTEAFF. This chain connects TRBV7-9 to TRBJ1-1; tentatively, D is TRBD1 (5 bases). With 5 bases removed from V and 5 bases from J, the gap between germline ends came to 15 bases. The length of the CDR3 is 14 residues. Germline loops: CDR1 SEHNR, CDR2 FQNEAQ (reference sequence).

The V gene is TRBV29-1, the J gene TRBJ2-7; D possibly corresponds to TRBD1 (6 bases). Germline CDR1 reads SQVTM; CDR2 reads ANQGSEA. The CDR3 loop spans 12 amino acids. Trimming took 4 bases from V and 5 from J, leaving 12 bases between them. The CDR3 loop is CSVGRGTDEQYF. In DNA form, the CDR3 reads TGCAGCGTTGGCAGGGGCACCGACGAGCAGTACTTC.

This chain links TRBV18 with TRBJ1-2; possibly TRBD1 for D (6 bases). The CDR3 is 16 residues long. The V end was cut by 3 bases, the J end by 0 bases, with 14 bases between. Germline V gene lookup returns CDR1 KGHSH and CDR2 LQKENI. In DNA form, the CDR3 reads TGTGCCAGCTCACCGCTGGCGGGGGCAGCTAACTATGGCTACACCTTC. Translated: CASSPLAGAANYGYTF.

The V call is TRBV23-1, the J call TRBJ2-2, with a weak D call TRBD2 (6 bases). TRBV23-1 is assigned to the ORF class and has an uncertain function. Between the trimmed V and J ends, which lost 1 base and 3 bases, there was a span of 21 bases. The CDR3 has 19 residues. The CDR3 region has the DNA TGCGCCAGCAGTCAATTTAGTAGTAAGGCCGGGACTGACACCGGGGAGCTGTTTTTT. It yields the protein CASSQFSSKAGTDTGELFF.

The chain is built from TRBV28 and TRBJ2-5, with D possibly being TRBD2 (7 bases). The CDR3 loop spans 15 amino acids. The germline gives CDR1 MDHEN, CDR2 SYDVKM. V was trimmed by 3 bases and J by 2 bases, leaving 13 bases between them. DNA for the CDR3: TGTGCCAGCAGTTTTGGGGGGGGCCTTCAAGAGACCCAGTACTTC. Encoded protein: CASSFGGGLQETQYF.

The chain carries TRBV7-9 and TRBJ2-1, with 7 bases aligning to TRBD1. Germline V gene data show CDR1 as SEHNR and CDR2 as FQNEAQ (reference sequence). V shed 5 bases and J 10 bases; nucleotides not matched to a gene: 8. The CDR3 loop spans 13 amino acids. The CDR3 DNA reads TGTGCCAGCAGCCTGCGACAGGGCGGGGAGCAGTTCTTC. It yields the protein CASSLRQGGEQFF.

The J gene is TRBJ1-2, the V gene TRBV5-1; 12 nucleotides align to TRBD1. The V segment lost 3 bases and the J segment 6 bases; nucleotides outside the gene matches: 3. Germline V CDR1 and CDR2: SGHRS, YFSETQ. The CDR3 length is 14 residues. CDR3 in amino acids: CASSSGQGADGYTF. The CDR3 coding sequence is TGCGCCAGCAGCTCGGGACAGGGGGCGGATGGCTACACCTTC.

The chain recombines TRBV11-2 with TRBJ2-3; the D is unclear. Trimming cost V 0 bases and J 7 bases, with 8 bases left between them. This CDR3 has 13 amino acids. The germline V gene has CDR1 SGHAT and CDR2 FQNNGV. The CDR3 bases are TGTGCCAGCAGCTTAGAGCGGCGAAATACGCAGTATTTT. It codes for CASSLERRNTQYF.

This chain joins TRBV18 and TRBJ1-1, with a tentative D call TRBD1 (5 bases). Germline CDR1 is KGHSH and CDR2 is LQKENI. Trimming shortened V by 3 bases and J by 5 bases, and 16 bases separated the two germline ends. This CDR3 comprises 15 residues. The CDR3 reads CASSPMGGGDTEAFF. DNA of the CDR3: TGTGCCAGCTCACCTATGGGGGGAGGAGATACTGAAGCTTTCTTT.

The chain has TRBV10-1 and TRBJ1-1, with 7 bases fitting TRBD1. J lost 2 bases, V lost 4 bases, and 10 bases had no gene match. Germline CDR1 and CDR2: WNHNN and SYGVQD (reference sequence). The CDR3 consists of 16 residues. The CDR3 region is CASSGAGGRLNTEAFF. The DNA for the CDR3 is TGCGCCAGCAGTGGGGCAGGGGGAAGGCTTAACACTGAAGCTTTCTTT.

In DNA form, the CDR3 reads TGTGCCTGGACCAACCGCCGGACAGGGAGTAGTTCACCCCTCCACTTT. As protein: CAWTNRRTGSSSPLHF. V gene TRBV30 combines with J gene TRBJ1-6; 8 positions match TRBD1. The CDR3 is made up of 16 amino acids. The ends lost 4 bases at V and 9 bases at J; junction bases unmatched: 14. Germline V lookup: CDR1 GTSNPN, CDR2 SVGIG (reference sequence).

J is TRBJ1-5 and V is TRBV5-6, with D maybe TRBD1 (6 bases). Per the germline V gene, CDR1 is SGHDT and CDR2 is YYEEEE. This CDR3 is built from 17 residues. Trimming took 0 bases from V and 4 from J, leaving 17 bases between them. The CDR3 bases are TGTGCCAGCAGCTTGGGGTCGGTGAAGGACAGAAATCAGCCCCAGCATTTT. This translates into CASSLGSVKDRNQPQHF.

The chain has TRBV12-3 or TRBV12-4 and TRBJ2-1; D possibly corresponds to TRBD1 (6 bases). The CDR3 has 12 residues. Trimming took off 3 bases at V and 15 bases at J, with 15 bases between the two ends. The CDR3 reads CASSLTHPGAFF. The CDR3 DNA follows: TGTGCCAGCAGTTTGACTCACCCAGGGGCGTTCTTC.

About this clone: Other DNA sequences from this sample encode an identical CDR3 as well. The chain employs TRBV5-1 and TRBJ1-3; no firm D call. V was trimmed by 7 bases and J by 0 bases, leaving 8 bases between them. This CDR3 spans 13 amino acids. Germline values: CDR1 SGHRS, CDR2 YFSETQ. This CDR3 reads CASSEGSGNTIYF. For the CDR3, the DNA is TGCGCCAGCTCAGAGGGCTCTGGAAACACCATATATTTT. Full variable domain (outside the CDR3, taken from reference TRBV5-1 and TRBJ1-3): KAGVTQTPRYLIKTRGQQVTLSCSPISGHRSVSWYQQTPGQGLQFLFEYFSETQRNKGNFPGRFSGRQFSNSRSEMNVSTLELGDSALYLCASSEGSGNTIYFGEGSWLTVV.

This clone was seen a handful of times. V is TRBV28 and J is TRBJ1-1, with 7 bases matching TRBD1. J was trimmed by 1 base and V by 4 bases; bases with no gene match: 3. Germline V gene sequence: CDR1 MDHEN, CDR2 SYDVKM. The CDR3 spans 14 residues. CDR3 protein: CASSSGQRNTEAFF. The DNA for the CDR3 is TGTGCCAGCAGTTCGGGACAGCGGAACACTGAAGCTTTCTTT.

DNA for the CDR3: TGTGCCAGCAGCTTAGCACGTAGCCGAAGCGAGCAGTACTTC. This codes for CASSLARSRSEQYF. V is TRBV7-6 and J is TRBJ2-7; no clear D gene. V was shortened by 0 bases and J by 6 bases, with 12 bases between the two germline ends. Germline V gene data show CDR1 as SGHVS and CDR2 as FNYEAQ. CDR3 length: 14 amino acids.

This clone was counted a single time. The chain has TRBV7-3 and TRBJ1-1; D perhaps matches TRBD1 (5 bases). The V gene lost 5 bases and the J gene lost 0 bases, with 7 bases spanning the gap. Per the germline V gene, CDR1 is SGHTA and CDR2 is FQGTGA. The CDR3 is 13 residues long. The CDR3 DNA follows: TGTGCCAGCAGCCCGACAGTGAACACTGAAGCTTTCTTT. Translation gives CASSPTVNTEAFF.